This T cell receptor (beta chain) is drawn from a study of T cell changes during pregnancy in multiple sclerosis. Produced via immunoSEQ multiplex PCR; TCRdb's table is partial and in-frame only. The sample shows some 64,000 clones, around 90% of them seen only once. This CDR3 contains 15 residues. The TCR was taken from a female donor in good health, enrolled as a control in a pregnancy study. J is TRBJ2-2 and V is TRBV21-1; the table assigns TRBD2, which was not confirmed against the DNA. TRBV21-1 is a pseudogene segment. The starting material was peripheral blood, obtained in the first trimester of pregnancy. Here the CDR3 DNA reads TGTGCCAGCAGCAGGAGCGGGGTGAACACCGGGGAGCTGTTTTTT. Translating gives CASSRSGVNTGELFF.